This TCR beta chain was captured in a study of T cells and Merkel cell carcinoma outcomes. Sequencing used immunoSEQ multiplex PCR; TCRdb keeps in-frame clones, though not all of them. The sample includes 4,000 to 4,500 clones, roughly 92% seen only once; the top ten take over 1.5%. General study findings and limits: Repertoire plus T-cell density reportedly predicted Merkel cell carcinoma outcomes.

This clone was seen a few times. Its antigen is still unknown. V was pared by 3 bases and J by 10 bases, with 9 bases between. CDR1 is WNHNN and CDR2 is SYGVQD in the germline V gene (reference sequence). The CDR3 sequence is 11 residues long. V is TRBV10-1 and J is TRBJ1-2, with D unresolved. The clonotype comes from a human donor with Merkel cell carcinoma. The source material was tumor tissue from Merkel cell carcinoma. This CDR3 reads CASSEKAAYTF. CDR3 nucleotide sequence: TGCGCCAGCAGTGAAAAGGCCGCCTACACCTTC.